The next 10 T cell receptor beta chains were all read from a single sample in a study of cytomegalovirus exposure and HLA in healthy donors. PCR was performed using 60 Vbeta and 13 Jbeta primers. TCRdb's table, derived via immunoSEQ multiplex PCR, lists solely in-frame clones and lacks some. This table holds about 42,000 clones. Material: PBMCs. These receptors came from a young man in good health and CMV-seronegative.

This sequence joins TRBV2 and TRBJ2-7; D call uncertain. Germline V gene data show CDR1 as SNHLY and CDR2 as FYNNEI. This CDR3 has 14 residues. V lost 2 bases to trimming and J lost 6 bases, with 14 bases between them. In DNA, the CDR3 is TGTGCCAGCAGTGAAAGAACAACAGACGGCGAGCAGTACTTC. This codes for CASSERTTDGEQYF.

The rearrangement uses TRBV27 and TRBJ2-7; tentative D call: TRBD1 (6 bases). The CDR3 is made up of 15 amino acids. Per germline, CDR1 MNHEY and CDR2 SMNVEV (reference sequence). V lost 6 bases and J lost 2, with 17 bases in between. CDR3 sequence: CASRITPGQTYEQYF. CDR3 in DNA: TGTGCCAGCAGAATTACCCCGGGACAAACCTACGAGCAGTACTTC.

This chain joins TRBV6-1 and TRBJ1-1, with D unresolved. This CDR3 is 13 amino acids long. Trimming pared 7 bases from V and 4 bases from J, leaving 13 bases between. Germline V gene sequence: CDR1 MNHNS, CDR2 SASEGT. Here the CDR3 DNA reads TGTGCCAGCATGGAGGAATGGGGCACTGAAGCTTTCTTT. It specifies CASMEEWGTEAFF.

The chain uses TRBV29-1 and TRBJ2-1; 7 nucleotides line up with TRBD1. The CDR3 sequence is 13 residues long. Per the germline V gene, CDR1 is SQVTM and CDR2 is ANQGSEA. J lost 10 bases, V lost 6 bases, and 12 bases had no gene match. CDR3 nucleotide sequence: TGCAGCGTGAGGGGTGCGTGGACAGGCGAGCAGTTCTTC. Translation gives CSVRGAWTGEQFF.

The chain uses TRBV11-2 and TRBJ1-2; 9 bases map to TRBD1. There are 14 residues in the CDR3. Per the germline V gene, CDR1 is SGHAT and CDR2 is FQNNGV. With 5 bases clipped from V and 5 bases from J, the junction kept 6 bases outside the gene matches. CDR3 bases: TGTGCCAGCAGCCCGACCGGGACAGGGTATGGCTACACCTTC. Its protein is CASSPTGTGYGYTF.

This chain joins TRBV9 and TRBJ1-1, with 7 bases lining up with TRBD1. J gave up 5 bases and V 0 bases, and 10 bases lay outside the gene matches. The CDR3 consists of 16 residues. The germline CDR1 and CDR2 sequences are SGDLS and YYNGEE. CDR3 in amino acids: CASSVGGPGGGTEAFF. The CDR3 DNA reads as TGTGCCAGCAGCGTAGGAGGTCCAGGGGGAGGAACTGAAGCTTTCTTT.

V is TRBV30 and J is TRBJ2-2; weak D call: TRBD1 (6 bases). CDR1 is GTSNPN, CDR2 SVGIG, per germline (reference sequence). CDR3 length: 14 amino acids. V lost 2 bases, J lost 2 bases, and 9 bases lay in between. CDR3 DNA sequence: TGTGCCTGGAGTAACAGGGAAAACACCGGGGAGCTGTTTTTT. Amino acids: CAWSNRENTGELFF.

V is TRBV4-2 and J is TRBJ2-4; no clear D gene. The CDR3 is 16 amino acids. With 4 bases removed from V and 2 bases from J, the gap between germline ends came to 15 bases. Germline V gives CDR1 LGHNA, CDR2 YNFKEQ. The CDR3 region has the DNA TGTGCCAGCAGCCCAAGCTGGAGCTCTACCAAAAACATTCAGTACTTC. Residues: CASSPSWSSTKNIQYF.

The chain employs TRBV5-1 and TRBJ2-3; D is undetermined. Germline V gene data show CDR1 as SGHRS and CDR2 as YFSETQ. V gave up 1 base and J gave up 6 bases, with 12 bases separating them. This CDR3 region has 14 residues. DNA for the CDR3: TGCGCCAGCAGCTTGAGTCGGGTCTCCGATACGCAGTATTTT. Its translation is CASSLSRVSDTQYF.

The chain is built from TRBV7-2 and TRBJ2-7; D is possibly TRBD2 (6 bases). Trimming stripped 3 bases from V and 4 bases from J, with 13 bases between. The CDR3 loop spans 14 amino acids. Germline V gives CDR1 SGHTA, CDR2 FQGNSA. This CDR3 is CASSFGGTGYEQYF. CDR3 DNA sequence: TGTGCCAGCAGCTTTGGGGGGACGGGGTACGAGCAGTACTTC.